A single sample is the source of the 19 T cell receptor beta chains below, sequenced in a study of T-cell memory formation after mild COVID-19 (dated by TCRdb to the early 2020s). The library relied on 5' RACE. The instrument was an Illumina NovaSeq 6000. The public reads were reprocessed in TCRdb via fastp at Q25 and MiXCR, keeping in-frame beta chains. Under each unique CDR3 protein, matching rows form one entry showing the most common genes and DNA. For this sample there are tens of thousands of distinct CDR3 sequences; about a sixth appear just once. The top ten clones comprise 30% to 35% of the sample. The sample comprised PBMCs or a T cell subset sorted from them (not recorded which). The source is an adult woman who had mild COVID-19 (a few samples of this study predate the infection). The sample titles of this study are shuffled in the database, so cell type and time point are left out; the donor was told from shared clones.

This clonotype turned up a few times. The rearrangement uses TRBV2 and TRBJ2-7; weak D call: TRBD1 (5 bases). In germline, CDR1 is SNHLY, CDR2 FYNNEI. V was pared by 6 bases and J by 2 bases, with 14 bases between. The CDR3 covers 14 residues. The CDR3, as DNA: TGTGCCAGCAGCGTTCAGGACACCACCTACGAGCAGTACTTC. It translates to CASSVQDTTYEQYF.

V usage is TRBV5-5 and J usage is TRBJ2-5, with TRBD2 identical over 7 bases. The junction had 7 bases not matched to a gene; V was cut back by 6 bases and J by 5 bases. CDR3 length equals 13 residues. Germline V gene sequence: CDR1 SGHKS, CDR2 YYEKEE (reference sequence). The CDR3 protein is CASTPWGGETQYF. The CDR3 region has the DNA TGTGCCAGCACCCCTTGGGGGGGTGAGACCCAGTACTTC.

In DNA, the CDR3 is TGTGCCTGGAGTGGGGGCGACACAGATACGCAGTATTTT. Its protein is CAWSGGDTDTQYF. The rearrangement links TRBV30 to TRBJ2-3; possibly TRBD1 for D (5 bases). The CDR3 loop spans 13 amino acids. The germline gives CDR1 GTSNPN, CDR2 SVGIG (reference sequence). The germline V and J ends were trimmed by 1 base and 2 bases, with 7 bases remaining between them.

This clonotype was recorded a few times. The V and J genes are TRBV7-8 and TRBJ2-3; unclear D gene. CDR1 and CDR2 from the germline V gene are SGHVS and FQNEAQ. Trimming shortened V by 2 bases and J by 2 bases, and 11 bases separated the two germline ends. CDR3 length: 15 amino acids. The chain's CDR3 is CASSLIVTATDTQYF. CDR3 DNA sequence: TGTGCCAGCAGCTTAATAGTGACTGCCACAGATACGCAGTATTTT.

The chain employs TRBV5-5 and TRBJ1-1; D may be TRBD1 (5 bases). The ends were cut back, 0 bases at V and 4 bases at J, with 13 bases in the middle. Germline-derived CDR1 and CDR2 are SGHKS and YYEKEE (reference sequence). CDR3 length equals 15 residues. The DNA for the CDR3 is TGTGCCAGCAGCTTGGTAGGGAGCGGGGGCACTGAAGCTTTCTTT. This sequence encodes CASSLVGSGGTEAFF.

This clonotype occurred a few times. V usage is TRBV20-1 and J usage is TRBJ2-1, with 10 nucleotides matching TRBD2. This CDR3 region has 16 residues. J gave up 7 bases and V 0 bases, and 9 bases lay outside the gene matches. Germline V gene lookup returns CDR1 DFQATT and CDR2 SNEGSKA (reference sequence). CDR3 sequence (DNA): TGCAGTGCTAGAGATGGGACGGCTAGCGGGAGTAATGAGCAGTTCTTC. Protein sequence: CSARDGTASGSNEQFF.

This rearrangement joins TRBV12-3 or TRBV12-4 to TRBJ2-5; 8 nucleotides match TRBD1. The CDR3 loop spans 15 amino acids. Losses at the gene ends were 5 bases for V and 5 bases for J; bases not matched to a gene: 10. For the CDR3, the DNA is TGTGCCAGCAGTACCGGACAGGGCATTGAGGAGACCCAGTACTTC. It yields the protein CASSTGQGIEETQYF.

This clonotype was seen repeatedly, ten times or more. The chain uses TRBV7-3 and TRBJ2-1; 8 nucleotides line up with TRBD1. Germline CDR1 reads SGHTA; CDR2 reads FQGTGA. The CDR3 is 15 amino acids. After removal of 3 bases from V and 4 bases from J, the junction contained 5 bases not matched to a gene. The CDR3 spells CASSFERTGYNEQFF. Here the CDR3 DNA reads TGTGCCAGCAGCTTCGAGCGGACAGGGTACAATGAGCAGTTCTTC.

This chain uses TRBV21-1 with TRBJ2-1; TRBD2 reflects the table's D call only, with no check against the DNA. TRBV21-1 is noted as a pseudogene. The CDR3 covers 14 residues. This CDR3 reads CASKRGGDGNEQFF. The CDR3 coding sequence is TGTGCCAGCAAGCGGGGGGGTGACGGGAATGAGCAGTTCTTC.

The genes are TRBV19 and TRBJ1-5; possible D gene TRBD1, 6 bases. The CDR3 consists of 13 residues. Germline loops: CDR1 LNHDA, CDR2 SQIVND (reference sequence). The V end was cut by 8 bases, the J end by 1 base, with 9 bases between. For the CDR3, the DNA is TGTGCCAGTTCAACAGGGAGCAATCAGCCCCAGCATTTT. Amino acids: CASSTGSNQPQHF.

The sample holds a few counts of this clonotype. This chain links TRBV7-9 with TRBJ2-7, with D tentatively TRBD1 (6 bases). The CDR3 consists of 14 residues. V was pared by 5 bases and J by 1 base, with 12 bases between. In germline, CDR1 is SEHNR, CDR2 FQNEAQ (reference sequence). The CDR3 is CASSRPGQSYEQYF. CDR3 DNA: TGTGCCAGCAGCCGCCCCGGACAGTCCTACGAGCAGTACTTC.

This clonotype was seen a few times. The V call is TRBV5-5, the J call TRBJ1-1; D not resolved. V lost 2 bases, J lost 1 base, and 9 bases lay in between. The CDR3 is 14 residues long. Looked up from germline, CDR1 is SGHKS and CDR2 is YYEKEE (reference sequence). CDR3 amino acids: CASSLEWSNTEAFF. The CDR3 DNA reads as TGTGCCAGCAGCTTAGAGTGGTCGAACACTGAAGCTTTCTTT. Drawing the rest from reference TRBV5-5 and TRBJ1-1, the complete variable domain is DAGVTQSPTHLIKTRGQQVTLRCSPISGHKSVSWYQQVLGQGPQFIFQYYEKEERGRGNFPDRFSARQFPNYSSELNVNALLLGDSALYLCASSLEWSNTEAFFGQGTRLTVV.

This clonotype was counted between two and nine times. The chain combines TRBV29-1 with TRBJ2-3, with D tentatively TRBD2 (5 bases). The V end was cut by 6 bases, the J end by 6 bases, with 13 bases between. Germline lookup yields CDR1 SQVTM and CDR2 ANQGSEA. The CDR3 spans 12 residues. The CDR3 region is CSVLARPDTQYF. In DNA, the CDR3 is TGCAGCGTCTTAGCGCGGCCGGATACGCAGTATTTT.

This clonotype has just a few counts. V gene TRBV6-2 or TRBV6-3 combines with J gene TRBJ2-2; 12 nucleotides align to TRBD2. CDR1 and CDR2 (germline): MNHEY, SVGEGT. This CDR3 is built from 15 residues. J lost 3 bases, V lost 6 bases, and 2 bases had no gene match. The CDR3 region is CASRRLAGDTGELFF. CDR3 sequence (DNA): TGTGCCAGCAGACGACTAGCGGGAGACACCGGGGAGCTGTTTTTT.

This clonotype was seen more than once but under ten times. The V and J genes are TRBV21-1 and TRBJ1-5. TRBV21-1 is shown as a pseudogene. CDR3 length equals 11 residues. The CDR3 region is CASDLNQPQHF. CDR3 bases: TGTGCCAGCGACCTCAATCAGCCCCAGCATTTT.

The gene calls are TRBV19 and TRBJ2-3; D is unclear. Germline CDR1 LNHDA, CDR2 SQIVND (reference sequence). The CDR3 has 13 residues. V was cut by 3 bases and J by 5 bases, with 9 bases left in between. For the CDR3, the DNA is TGTGCCAGTAGTATTTACGGCCTAGATACGCAGTATTTT. Translating gives CASSIYGLDTQYF.

This clonotype appeared a few times. CDR3 in DNA: TGTGCCAGCAGCTTATCTCTAGCGGGCGTCACCAATGAGCAGTTCTTC. Translation gives CASSLSLAGVTNEQFF. V usage is TRBV7-3 and J usage is TRBJ2-1; the match to TRBD2 covers 8 bases. Germline assignment: CDR1 SGHTA and CDR2 FQGTGA. The CDR3 runs 16 residues. Trimming at V came to 2 bases and at J to 6 bases, leaving 9 bases not matched to a gene. Filled out from reference TRBV7-3 and TRBJ2-1, the complete variable domain reads GAGVSQTPSNKVTEKGKYVELRCDPISGHTALYWYRQSLGQGPEFLIYFQGTGAADDSGLPNDRFFAVRPEGSVSTLKIQRTERGDSAVYLCASSLSLAGVTNEQFFGPGTRLTVL.

CDR3 residues: CASRYGPYEQYF. The CDR3 DNA reads as TGTGCCAGCAGGTATGGCCCCTACGAGCAGTACTTC. The chain recombines TRBV25-1 with TRBJ2-7; the D is unclear. Between the trimmed V and J ends, which lost 6 bases and 2 bases, there was a span of 8 bases. Germline CDR1 is MGHDK and CDR2 is SYGVNS. This CDR3 has 12 amino acids.

This clonotype has a handful of counts. The chain employs TRBV5-1 and TRBJ2-7; no reliable D call. The CDR3 extends over 13 amino acids. CDR1 SGHRS and CDR2 YFSETQ come from the germline V gene. V shed 0 bases and J shed 7 bases, with 11 bases lying between them. The CDR3 DNA follows: TGCGCCAGCAGCTTGGTCCAGCCCTCGGAGCAGTACTTC. Protein sequence: CASSLVQPSEQYF. The complete variable domain, with remaining parts taken from reference TRBV5-1 and TRBJ2-7, reads KAGVTQTPRYLIKTRGQQVTLSCSPISGHRSVSWYQQTPGQGLQFLFEYFSETQRNKGNFPGRFSGRQFSNSRSEMNVSTLELGDSALYLCASSLVQPSEQYFGPGTRLTVT.